This T cell receptor (beta chain) was retrieved from a study of PD-1 blockade in classical Hodgkin lymphoma (dated by TCRdb to 2018 to 2021). In terms of the full investigation: Nivolumab dosing was 3 mg/kg intravenously every 2 weeks, continuing until either disease progression or unacceptable toxicity. A peripheral blood immune signature of response to PD-1 blockade in classical Hodgkin lymphoma was defined using TCR beta sequencing and CyTOF. Here is what the overall study found, with its caveats: Newly diagnosed patients were reported to have lower baseline TCR diversity than healthy donors, and relapsed/refractory patients were reported to have lower baseline TCR diversity still. Patients starting nivolumab less than 1 year after ASCT had lower diversity and were excluded from later analyses to avoid confounding by immune reconstitution. Among trial patients, those achieving complete response had baseline diversity similar to that of newly diagnosed patients, while diversity was significantly lower in partial responders and progressors. Only a single clinical trial cohort was studied, and what caused the repertoire differences, possibly disease activity or prior therapy, remained undefined. CD4+ but not CD8+ TCR diversity rose significantly by C4D1 (p=0.0027 vs p=0.16), most apparent in complete responders (p=0.02).

Genomic DNA was extracted with the Qiagen DNeasy kit from unsorted PBMCs and from negatively selected CD4+ and CD8+ fractions. Using primers that anneal to V and J segments, immunoSEQ multiplex PCR amplified the TCR beta CDR3 regions. A synthetic immune receptor repertoire was used to minimize amplification bias, and any remaining bias was removed computationally after sequencing. As for the original processing: Repertoire diversity was quantified as the Shannon entropy index using custom Python scripts. Unsorted, CD4+ and CD8+ repertoires were analyzed separately, except in combined analyses where CD4+ and CD8+ sequences were merged in silico. A clone was considered expanded if an increase in frequency of at least 2-fold after treatment relative to C1D1 was found, and a pseudocount of 0.5 was applied to clones undetected at baseline. Clones with 0 or 1 copy at C1D1 were defined as singleton clones, while clones with 2 or more copies were defined as non-singleton clones. Clones expanded in unsorted samples were annotated as CD4+, CD8+ or unknown by matching protein sequences in sorted samples from the same patient. Wilcoxon tests were applied to paired samples to test diversity changes from C1D1 to C4D1. Not all clones reach the TCRdb copy of this immuneACCESS table, which keeps in-frame sequences only. Checked studies attribute under half of the gap to unresolved V genes and leave the rest unexplained. That table furnishes V, J and clone size, whereas the DNA furnished D and trimming. The sample yields approximately 60,000 clones; approximately 89% were counted once. The ten top clones hold roughly an eighth of the sample.

Concerning this clone itself: The target of this receptor is not known. No much larger clonotype is one base removed from it; base qualities were not supplied.

This specimen's time point label, interpreted: cycle 1 day 1 (C1D1), immediately before nivolumab initiation. Every trial patient had relapsed after autologous stem cell transplantation, and cohorts A, B and C differed in prior brentuximab vedotin exposure. The trial cohort included around 60 patients with relapsed/refractory classical Hodgkin lymphoma, and each patient had a best overall response of complete response, partial response or progressive disease. Single-agent nivolumab was administered to trial patients in the multi-cohort phase II CheckMate 205 trial. An independent review committee assessed best overall response using the 2007 International Working Group response criteria. Trial PBMCs were obtained immediately prior to nivolumab initiation (C1D1) and on therapy at cycle 2 day 1 and cycle 4 day 1. Peripheral blood was collected in 8 mL Vacutainer Cell Preparation Tubes, from which PBMCs were isolated by centrifugation and then cryopreserved.

The clonotype originates from a human donor with classical Hodgkin lymphoma. Sequenced material: peripheral blood mononuclear cells (PBMCs), taken at baseline.

The nucleotide sequence reads as follows: TGCGCCAGCAGCCCGGGACTAGCTAACACCGGGGAGCTGTTTTTT. Protein translation: CASSPGLANTGELFF. Rearrangement joined TRBV4-1 to TRBJ2-2; 9 central bases correspond to TRBD2. The cysteine opens and the phenylalanine closes a CDR3 of 15 amino acids. CDR3 DNA only is kept here, 45 bases in frame from base 1. In the germline V gene, CDR1 corresponds to MGHRA and CDR2 to YSYEKL. Relative to germline, V is missing 4 bases and J is missing 2 bases, with 2 bases of the junction outside any gene match.